These 32 T cell receptor beta chains came from one sample sequenced in a study of OX40 agonist ivuxolimab in advanced cancers. This table comes from immunoSEQ multiplex PCR, and its TCRdb copy is limited to in-frame clones, with some not included. The sample contains about 79,000 clones, 91% of which appear only once. Sample: CD4+ or CD8+ T cells sorted from blood, taken in a trial of the OX40 agonist ivuxolimab. Every receptor here comes from an adult with an advanced solid tumor such as melanoma, head and neck, liver or kidney cancer.

This chain joins TRBV6-1 and TRBJ2-1, with TRBD2 matching over 10 bases. CDR3 length equals 15 residues. V was pared by 3 bases and J by 10 bases, with 9 bases of the junction left unmatched. In germline, CDR1 is MNHNS, CDR2 SASEGT. CDR3 protein: CASSEASGSNGEQFF. In DNA form, the CDR3 reads TGTGCCAGCAGTGAGGCTAGCGGGAGTAACGGAGAGCAGTTCTTC.

The chain carries TRBV19 and TRBJ2-1; no firm D call. The germline CDR1 and CDR2 sequences are LNHDA and SQIVND (reference sequence). The CDR3 loop spans 14 amino acids. Trimming took 0 bases from V and 0 from J, leaving 3 bases between them. This chain's CDR3 is CASSIDLSYNEQFF. The CDR3 bases are TGTGCCAGTAGTATAGATCTCTCCTACAATGAGCAGTTCTTC.

The V gene is TRBV6-5, the J gene TRBJ1-2; D might be TRBD1 (6 bases). V was shortened by 3 bases and J by 4 bases, with 18 bases between the two germline ends. Germline V gene sequence: CDR1 MNHEY, CDR2 SVGAGI. The CDR3 is made up of 16 amino acids. This CDR3 is CASSYPSGAQGYGYTF. CDR3 nucleotide sequence: TGTGCCAGCAGTTATCCCTCGGGGGCGCAGGGCTATGGCTACACCTTC.

The V gene is TRBV9, the J gene TRBJ2-5, with 9 bases that match TRBD2. V trimming: 0 bases; J trimming: 1 base; junction bases outside the gene matches: 4. This CDR3 contains 16 residues. CDR1 is SGDLS and CDR2 is YYNGEE in the germline V gene. The CDR3 here is CASSVGGGRAQETQYF. The CDR3 bases are TGTGCCAGCAGCGTAGGGGGCGGGAGGGCCCAAGAGACCCAGTACTTC.

The rearrangement uses TRBV15 and TRBJ2-7; 9 nucleotides line up with TRBD1. Germline loops: CDR1 LNHNV, CDR2 YYDKDF (reference sequence). The CDR3 contains 15 residues. V was pared by 1 base and J by 6 bases, with 7 bases of the junction left unmatched. The CDR3 sequence is CATSRGNRGLGEQYF. Written as DNA, the CDR3 is TGTGCCACCAGCAGAGGAAACAGGGGGCTTGGCGAGCAGTACTTC.

The CDR3: CASSLTSDTYNEQFF. The CDR3 DNA sequence: TGTGCCAGCAGCTTAACTAGCGATACCTACAATGAGCAGTTCTTC. V gene TRBV7-3 combines with J gene TRBJ2-1; tentatively, D is TRBD2 (5 bases). Trimming pared 0 bases from V and 2 bases from J, leaving 8 bases between. CDR1 SGHTA and CDR2 FQGTGA come from the germline V gene. This CDR3 is 15 amino acids long.

The rearrangement uses TRBV21-1 and TRBJ2-7; the table's D call, TRBD2, was not checked against the DNA. TRBV21-1 is annotated as a pseudogene. The CDR3 covers 15 residues. CDR3 in DNA: TGTGCCAGCAGCAAAGTGGTAGAGAGGTCCTACGAGCAGTACTTC. It codes for CASSKVVERSYEQYF.

CDR3 in amino acids: CASSSFWSQNEQYF. In DNA, the CDR3 is TGTGCCAGCAGTTCATTCTGGAGCCAGAACGAGCAGTACTTC. The V gene is TRBV6-6, the J gene TRBJ2-7; D remains ambiguous. The germline V gene encodes CDR1 MNHNY and CDR2 SVGAGI (reference sequence). The CDR3 spans 14 residues. Trimming removed 4 bases at V and 5 bases at J, with 15 bases between.

The chain is built from TRBV4-1 and TRBJ1-5; D unresolved. The CDR3 consists of 14 residues. CDR1 MGHRA and CDR2 YSYEKL come from the germline V gene. Trimming removed 1 base from V and 2 bases from J, with 6 bases in between. CDR3 loop: CASSQVRGNQPQHF. The CDR3 nucleotides read TGCGCCAGCAGCCAAGTGCGGGGCAATCAGCCCCAGCATTTT.

This clone was recorded once. The chain carries TRBV9 and TRBJ2-2; 12 nucleotides agree with TRBD2. This CDR3 spans 19 amino acids. The germline gives CDR1 SGDLS, CDR2 YYNGEE. J gave up 4 bases and V 0 bases, and 10 bases lay outside the gene matches. CDR3 sequence: CASSVAPRTSGIITGELFF. Here the CDR3 DNA reads TGTGCCAGCAGCGTAGCCCCTAGGACTAGCGGGATTATCACCGGGGAGCTGTTTTTT.

This chain joins TRBV19 and TRBJ1-2, with 11 bases aligning to TRBD1. This CDR3 has 15 residues. The V gene end was trimmed by 4 bases and the J gene end by 3 bases; junction bases not matched to a gene: 4. Germline V CDR1 and CDR2: LNHDA, SQIVND (reference sequence). The CDR3 protein is CASSTGQGAYYGYTF. As DNA, the CDR3 is TGTGCCAGTAGTACCGGACAGGGGGCGTACTATGGCTACACCTTC.

The table lists this clone with a count of one. The chain links TRBV18 to TRBJ2-1; D tentatively fits TRBD1 or TRBD2 (5 bases each). The CDR3 sequence is 15 residues long. Trimming took off 0 bases at V and 4 bases at J, with 10 bases between the two ends. Looked up from germline, CDR1 is KGHSH and CDR2 is LQKENI. CDR3 sequence reads: CASSPPGTRYNEQFF. Here the CDR3 DNA reads TGTGCCAGCTCACCACCGGGGACCCGGTACAATGAGCAGTTCTTC.

CDR3 DNA sequence: TGTGCCAGCAGCTTCGGGTCCGGGTTCGATACGCAGTATTTT. Translating gives CASSFGSGFDTQYF. The V call is TRBV7-3, the J call TRBJ2-3, with no clear D. CDR1 and CDR2 (germline): SGHTA, FQGTGA. The CDR3 is made up of 14 amino acids. The V gene lost 3 bases and the J gene lost 6 bases, with 13 bases spanning the gap.

The V call is TRBV20-1, the J call TRBJ2-7; no reliable D call. Germline CDR1 reads DFQATT; CDR2 reads SNEGSKA (reference sequence). V dropped 1 base and J dropped 4 bases, with 5 bases sitting between them. This CDR3 is 11 amino acids long. The CDR3 is CSARAYYEQYF. CDR3 coding DNA: TGCAGTGCTAGAGCGTATTACGAGCAGTACTTC.

This clone was picked up a small number of times. The genes are TRBV4-1 and TRBJ1-1; tentative D call: TRBD1 (5 bases). The CDR3 consists of 14 residues. Germline CDR1 reads MGHRA; CDR2 reads YSYEKL. V lost 6 bases, J lost 0 bases, and 11 bases lay in between. The CDR3: CASSRQRVNTEAFF. CDR3 in DNA: TGCGCCAGCAGTCGACAGAGAGTGAACACTGAAGCTTTCTTT.

This chain joins TRBV2 and TRBJ2-2, with 9 nucleotides matching TRBD2. CDR3 length: 16 amino acids. Germline lookup yields CDR1 SNHLY and CDR2 FYNNEI. After removal of 7 bases from V and 5 bases from J, the junction contained 11 bases not matched to a gene. The DNA of the CDR3 is TGTGCCAGCACCAACCAGCTAGCGGGATTAACCGGGGAGCTGTTTTTT. Protein: CASTNQLAGLTGELFF.

The V gene is TRBV7-6, the J gene TRBJ2-3; 7 bases match TRBD2. CDR1 SGHVS and CDR2 FNYEAQ come from the germline V gene. V lost 9 bases to trimming and J lost 0 bases; unmatched junction nucleotides: 6. This CDR3 is 14 amino acids long. CDR3 DNA sequence: TGTGCCAGTAGCGGGCGAACTAGCACAGATACGCAGTATTTT. Residues: CASSGRTSTDTQYF.

This clone was observed a single time. The V call is TRBV18, the J call TRBJ1-1; weak D call: TRBD1 (5 bases). Per germline, CDR1 KGHSH and CDR2 LQKENI. V dropped 6 bases and J dropped 4 bases, with 18 bases sitting between them. The CDR3 sequence is 15 residues long. The CDR3 DNA reads TGTGCCAGCTCCCAAATGGGGGGGGAGACCACTGAAGCTTTCTTT. Amino acid sequence: CASSQMGGETTEAFF.

The chain combines TRBV7-6 with TRBJ2-2, with no clear D. From germline, CDR1 is SGHVS and CDR2 FNYEAQ. This CDR3 is 15 amino acids long. V lost 0 bases and J lost 2, with 7 bases in between. CDR3 residues: CASSLALANTGELFF. CDR3 in DNA: TGTGCCAGCAGCTTAGCTTTGGCCAACACCGGGGAGCTGTTTTTT.

The chain's CDR3 is CASSPSVHEQFF. As DNA, the CDR3 is TGTGCCAGCTCACCATCAGTCCATGAGCAGTTCTTC. V gene TRBV18 combines with J gene TRBJ2-1; the D is unclear. From germline, CDR1 is KGHSH and CDR2 LQKENI. The V end lost 2 bases, the J end lost 8 bases, and 7 bases lay between the germline ends. The CDR3 totals 12 residues.

The table lists this clone with a few counts. The chain recombines TRBV5-6 with TRBJ2-2, with 9 bases that match TRBD1. The germline V gene encodes CDR1 SGHDT and CDR2 YYEEEE. With V trimmed by 4 bases and J by 6 bases, 10 bases remained unmatched. The CDR3 sequence is 16 residues long. CDR3 amino acids: CASSPLGTGSSGELFF. CDR3 in DNA: TGTGCCAGCAGCCCCCTAGGGACAGGGTCATCCGGGGAGCTGTTTTTT. The whole variable domain, remainder taken from reference TRBV5-6 and TRBJ2-2, is DAGVTQSPTHLIKTRGQQVTLRCSPKSGHDTVSWYQQALGQGPQFIFQYYEEEERQRGNFPDRFSGHQFPNYSSELNVNALLLGDSALYLCASSPLGTGSSGELFFGEGSRLTVL.

The chain links TRBV5-1 to TRBJ2-1; TRBD2 matches 7 bases. J was trimmed by 7 bases and V by 4 bases; bases with no gene match: 14. The germline V gene encodes CDR1 SGHRS and CDR2 YFSETQ. The CDR3 is 16 amino acids. This CDR3 reads CASSPERDRFTNEQFF. CDR3 in DNA: TGCGCCAGCAGCCCCGAGCGGGATAGGTTTACAAATGAGCAGTTCTTC.

The chain is built from TRBV2 and TRBJ1-1; D remains unclear. CDR3 length: 14 residues. The germline V and J ends were trimmed by 7 bases and 1 base, with 13 bases remaining between them. The germline gives CDR1 SNHLY, CDR2 FYNNEI. The CDR3 DNA follows: TGTGCCAGCAATTGGTACCCGGGGAACACTGAAGCTTTCTTT. Amino acid sequence: CASNWYPGNTEAFF.

The genes are TRBV27 and TRBJ1-1; D possibly corresponds to TRBD1 (6 bases). From germline, CDR1 is MNHEY and CDR2 SMNVEV (reference sequence). This CDR3 is 14 amino acids long. V lost 11 bases and J 1 base, leaving 17 bases between the germline ends. This chain's CDR3 is CASDPGQENTEAFF. The CDR3, as DNA: TGTGCCTCAGATCCGGGACAAGAGAACACTGAAGCTTTCTTT.

This chain connects TRBV28 to TRBJ2-2; maybe TRBD2 (6 bases). The CDR3 consists of 16 residues. The ends were cut back, 1 base at V and 4 bases at J, with 13 bases in the middle. Looked up from germline, CDR1 is MDHEN and CDR2 is SYDVKM. This chain's CDR3 is CASSLSGLLSTGELFF. The CDR3 DNA sequence: TGTGCCAGCAGTTTATCGGGACTTCTCTCCACCGGGGAGCTGTTTTTT.

This clone is a singleton in its sample. The chain has TRBV28 and TRBJ1-5; TRBD1 matches 8 bases. Germline values: CDR1 MDHEN, CDR2 SYDVKM. This CDR3 has 15 amino acids. After removal of 5 bases from V and 4 bases from J, the junction contained 7 bases not matched to a gene. The CDR3 is CASSPGTGGNQPQHF. Here the CDR3 DNA reads TGTGCCAGCAGTCCCGGGACAGGCGGGAATCAGCCCCAGCATTTT.

The chain carries TRBV15 and TRBJ2-4; D not certain. The CDR3 has 13 residues. Germline V CDR1 and CDR2: LNHNV, YYDKDF (reference sequence). Trimming removed 5 bases from V and 6 bases from J, with 11 bases in between. The CDR3 sequence: CATSSRLLNIQYF. CDR3 bases: TGTGCCACCAGCTCCCGGCTCCTAAACATTCAGTACTTC.

The V gene is TRBV29-1, the J gene TRBJ2-5; D gene ambiguous. Between the trimmed V and J ends, which lost 0 bases and 2 bases, there was a span of 1 base. Per the germline V gene, CDR1 is SQVTM and CDR2 is ANQGSEA. This CDR3 is 11 amino acids long. The CDR3 DNA follows: TGCAGCGTTGAAGATCAAGAGACCCAGTACTTC. Translation: CSVEDQETQYF. Full variable domain (rest looked up from reference TRBV29-1 and TRBJ2-5): SAVISQKPSRDICQRGTSLTIQCQVDSQVTMMFWYRQQPGQSLTLIATANQGSEATYESGFVIDKFPISRPNLTFSTLTVSNMSPEDSSIYLCSVEDQETQYFGPGTRLLVL.

This chain joins TRBV7-9 and TRBJ2-1; 7 bases fit TRBD1. The CDR3 is 17 amino acids. In germline, CDR1 is SEHNR, CDR2 FQNEAQ (reference sequence). V lost 4 bases to trimming and J lost 0 bases; unmatched junction nucleotides: 9. The CDR3 bases are TGTGCCAGCAGCTCACAAAAGGGGGCAAACTCCTACAATGAGCAGTTCTTC. Its protein product is CASSSQKGANSYNEQFF.

This clone was recorded only once. V usage is TRBV5-1 and J usage is TRBJ2-7, with 7 bases aligning to TRBD2. This CDR3 is built from 16 residues. Germline assignment: CDR1 SGHRS and CDR2 YFSETQ. V dropped 2 bases and J dropped 1; count of bases not matched to a gene: 9. Here the CDR3 reads CASSFLSLAVSYEQYF. In DNA, the CDR3 is TGCGCCAGCAGCTTTCTATCGCTAGCGGTGTCCTACGAGCAGTACTTC.

This clone was detected only a few times. The chain's CDR3 is CASSLQLVYGEQYF. DNA for the CDR3: TGTGCCAGCAGCTTACAACTAGTCTATGGCGAGCAGTACTTC. The gene calls are TRBV11-2 and TRBJ2-7; D possibly corresponds to TRBD2 (5 bases). This CDR3 has 14 residues. The germline gives CDR1 SGHAT, CDR2 FQNNGV. Trimming cost V 2 bases and J 6 bases, with 14 bases left between them.

This chain joins TRBV2 and TRBJ2-5, with D tentatively TRBD2 (6 bases). Germline V gene data show CDR1 as SNHLY and CDR2 as FYNNEI. The CDR3 is 13 amino acids. Trimming pared 8 bases from V and 5 bases from J, leaving 15 bases between. CDR3 sequence reads: CASLVEGRETQYF. The CDR3 DNA reads TGTGCCAGCCTCGTGGAGGGGCGGGAGACCCAGTACTTC.